The clone carrying this TCR beta chain has only a few counts. The antigen remains undetermined. This record belongs to a study of T-cell memory formation after mild COVID-19. Study overall: TCR clusters were mostly donor specific.

The germline V gene has CDR1 SGHRS and CDR2 YFSETQ. The CDR3 covers 14 residues. Trimming cost V 6 bases and J 0 bases, with 10 bases left between them. Points from the study as a whole: Memory from before infection featured some responding clones, which suggests cross-reactive memory joined.

Using its own MiXCR run on the 5' RACE reads, TCRdb lists one record per CDR3 protein. Altogether some 190,000 distinct CDR3 sequences are present, about 18% being singletons, with the ten largest covering roughly 2.3%. The TCR sequence derives from an adult woman who had mild COVID-19 (a few samples of this study predate the infection). Cell type and time point are not known. The sequenced material came from PBMCs or a T cell subset sorted from them (not recorded which). The chain joins TRBV5-1 to TRBJ2-1; unclear D gene. CDR3 coding DNA: TGCGCCAGCAAAGGCGACAACTCCTACAATGAGCAGTTCTTC. This gives the protein CASKGDNSYNEQFF.